This section outlines one T cell receptor (beta chain) sequence together with its context. Its antigen is undetermined. The CDR3 has 16 amino acids. Trimming removed 6 bases from V and 1 base from J; junction bases left unmatched: 7. Co-extraction yielded RNA and DNA from 20-30 mg of unsorted bulk tissue. Each participant had primary liver carcinoma, and surgical resection was the treatment. Patients in the cohort were treatment-naive and living with chronic HBV infection. From roughly 0.55 ug of total RNA, TCR beta-specific cDNA was reverse-transcribed using a constant-region primer. Modified slightly, ARM-PCR produced TCR beta libraries over three nested multiplex PCR rounds. With TRBV1-TRBV30 forward primers and a C-beta reverse primer, the first two PCR rounds were run for approximately 10 cycles each. Each CDR3 protein is one row after TCRdb ran MiXCR on the multiplex PCR reads. There are 90,000 to 150,000 distinct CDR3 sequences in the sample; 65% occur only once, and 9.3% lies in the top ten.

This sample is drawn from a study of tumor-infiltrating lymphocytes in primary liver carcinoma. General study findings and limits: Merely about 7-25% of top clones occurred in all five tumor regions.

V is TRBV12-3 or TRBV12-4 and J is TRBJ1-3; TRBD1 matches at 9 bases. The specimen was liver tumor tissue from sampling region 1. As for subset: tumor region T1, superior pole. The TCR was taken from a woman aged 55-70 years with primary liver carcinoma and hepatitis B virus infection. The CDR3 DNA is TGTGCCAGCAGCCCAACAGGGGGCCGGTCTGGAAACACCATATATTTT. Protein sequence: CASSPTGGRSGNTIYF.